This TCR beta chain was profiled in a study of beta chain features in type 1 diabetes. Study-level findings and limits: Amplification by PCR could prefer shorter templates, with the same effect in patients and controls. Diminished insertions and augmented deletions at VDJ junctions characterized type 1 diabetes patients.

V gave up 0 bases and J gave up 8 bases, with 9 bases separating them. Germline CDR1 is LNHNV and CDR2 is YYDKDF (reference sequence). The CDR3 spans 13 residues. Expressed TCRB transcripts got sequenced, as all isolated RNA was reverse transcribed. The table came from immunoSEQ multiplex PCR; TCRdb's copy has only in-frame clones and leaves some out. The sample consists of around 500,000 clones, 11% of them appearing once. Concerning this clone: Its antigen remains unknown.

The receptor comes from a woman younger than 35 in good health. The sequenced material came from naive CD4+ T cells from blood. The chain links TRBV15 to TRBJ2-3; perhaps TRBD2 as D (5 bases). The CDR3 here is CATSRDQAGTQYF. The CDR3 coding sequence is TGTGCCACCAGCAGAGATCAGGCGGGTACGCAGTATTTT.